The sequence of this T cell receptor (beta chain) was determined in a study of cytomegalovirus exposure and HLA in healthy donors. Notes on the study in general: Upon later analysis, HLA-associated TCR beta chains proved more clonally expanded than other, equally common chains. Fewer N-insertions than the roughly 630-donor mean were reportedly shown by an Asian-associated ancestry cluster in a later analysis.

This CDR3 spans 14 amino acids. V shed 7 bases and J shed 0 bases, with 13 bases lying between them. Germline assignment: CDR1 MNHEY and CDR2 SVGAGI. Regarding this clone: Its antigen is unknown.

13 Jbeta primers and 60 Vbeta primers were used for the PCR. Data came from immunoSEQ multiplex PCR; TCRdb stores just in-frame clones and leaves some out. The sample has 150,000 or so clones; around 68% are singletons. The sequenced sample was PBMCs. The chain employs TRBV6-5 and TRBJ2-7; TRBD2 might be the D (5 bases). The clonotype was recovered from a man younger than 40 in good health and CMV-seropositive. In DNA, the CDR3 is TGTGCCAGCACCTCGGGTAGCGTCTCCTACGAGCAGTACTTC. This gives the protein CASTSGSVSYEQYF.